These T cell receptor beta chains were read from a single sample in a study of somatic mutations in cytotoxic T cells in rheumatoid arthritis. Libraries were prepared by immunoSEQ multiplex PCR; TCRdb keeps only in-frame clonotypes and omits some of them. The profile shows some 15,000 clones, 79% of them singletons. The specimen sequenced was CD8+ T cells sorted from blood. The receptor source for this set is an adult with rheumatoid arthritis. Both conserved end residues are trimmed from each CDR3.

j_call: TRBJ1-2
v_call: TRBV11-1
cdr3_aa: ASSLASRTAVYGYT

j_call: TRBJ2-7
v_call: TRBV19
cdr3_aa: ASSIRGSGRAFDEQY

j_call: TRBJ2-7
v_call: TRBV4-1
cdr3_aa: ASSQTGGAADEQY

j_call: TRBJ2-1
v_call: TRBV4-3
cdr3_aa: ASSLLAAPGQGAFHNEQF

j_call: TRBJ2-1
v_call: TRBV6-6
cdr3_aa: ASSFPNNEQF

j_call: TRBJ2-5
v_call: TRBV13
cdr3_aa: ASSRRDQETQY

j_call: TRBJ2-7
v_call: TRBV4-3
cdr3_aa: ASSSGTSGGYEQY

j_call: TRBJ1-5
v_call: TRBV7-6
cdr3_aa: ASSPWTGSQPQH

j_call: TRBJ2-1
v_call: TRBV6-4
cdr3_aa: ASSATGTSDYNEQF

j_call: TRBJ1-1
v_call: TRBV19
cdr3_aa: ASSPGSVNTEAF

j_call: TRBJ1-1
v_call: TRBV28
cdr3_aa: ASSFVIGPLTEAF

j_call: TRBJ2-1
v_call: TRBV13
cdr3_aa: ASSSSRGARAPSYNEQF

j_call: TRBJ2-1
v_call: TRBV2
cdr3_aa: ASTWTGVGNEQF

j_call: TRBJ2-2
v_call: TRBV9
cdr3_aa: ASSVKPGLAGAGELF

j_call: TRBJ2-3
v_call: TRBV28
cdr3_aa: ATRLAGYTDTQY

j_call: TRBJ2-7
v_call: TRBV7-2
cdr3_aa: ASSPPTGLSSYEQY

j_call: TRBJ2-1
v_call: TRBV13
cdr3_aa: ASSFTRDFNEQF

j_call: TRBJ1-2
v_call: TRBV27
cdr3_aa: ASSLAGGGSYGYT

j_call: TRBJ2-3
v_call: TRBV9
cdr3_aa: ASSGRTDTQY

j_call: TRBJ2-7
v_call: TRBV5-1
cdr3_aa: ASSLIFGDYEQY

j_call: TRBJ2-7
v_call: TRBV7-8
cdr3_aa: ASSRTGEGSYEQY

j_call: TRBJ2-1
v_call: TRBV10-3
cdr3_aa: AIADRDEQF

j_call: TRBJ2-1
v_call: TRBV28
cdr3_aa: ASRLPGINEQF

j_call: TRBJ2-7
v_call: TRBV7-9
cdr3_aa: ASSSLGGRDRGSYEQY

j_call: TRBJ1-1
v_call: TRBV30
cdr3_aa: AWITGGIEAF

j_call: TRBJ2-1
v_call: TRBV5-1
cdr3_aa: ASSLGQGEYNEQF

j_call: TRBJ2-3
v_call: TRBV6-1
cdr3_aa: ASSDTDGAFGTQY

j_call: TRBJ2-2
v_call: TRBV6-5
cdr3_aa: ASTGTPNTGELF

j_call: TRBJ1-1
v_call: TRBV16
cdr3_aa: ASSYTTEAF

j_call: TRBJ1-2
v_call: TRBV6-5
cdr3_aa: ASSHPGTSYGYT

j_call: TRBJ2-1
v_call: TRBV5-5
cdr3_aa: ASSPGLALEQF

j_call: TRBJ2-5
v_call: TRBV4-3
cdr3_aa: ASSQGGTGWGETQY

j_call: TRBJ2-1
v_call: TRBV7-3
cdr3_aa: ASSLRQPEGLDEQF

j_call: TRBJ1-2
v_call: TRBV4-3
cdr3_aa: ASSQQQAGGNYGYT

j_call: TRBJ1-1
v_call: TRBV5-1
cdr3_aa: ASSFLGLNTEAF

j_call: TRBJ1-3
v_call: TRBV11-2
cdr3_aa: ASSLVGQGVGNTIY

j_call: TRBJ2-1
v_call: TRBV7-9
cdr3_aa: ASSFSGGNEQF

j_call: TRBJ2-2
v_call: TRBV10-2
cdr3_aa: ASSELANTGELF

j_call: TRBJ2-3
v_call: TRBV20-1
cdr3_aa: SATDTQY

j_call: TRBJ1-1
v_call: TRBV4-3
cdr3_aa: ASSQDFERAGANTEAF

j_call: TRBJ2-7
v_call: TRBV2
cdr3_aa: ASTEGGGGAYEQY

j_call: TRBJ2-1
v_call: TRBV13
cdr3_aa: ASSLGLGDNEQF

j_call: TRBJ1-2
v_call: TRBV6-1
cdr3_aa: ASLGPWYGYT

j_call: TRBJ1-4
v_call: TRBV7-2
cdr3_aa: ASSHGTPATNEKLF

j_call: TRBJ2-3
v_call: TRBV2
cdr3_aa: ASSDGQTSTDTQY

j_call: TRBJ2-5
v_call: TRBV18
cdr3_aa: ASSPQETQY

j_call: TRBJ2-6
v_call: TRBV5-1
cdr3_aa: ASSLAGISGANVLT

j_call: TRBJ2-1
v_call: TRBV5-1
cdr3_aa: ASSWPTTGGAGRAINEQF

j_call: TRBJ2-1
v_call: TRBV4-3
cdr3_aa: ASSQNPPDGNNEQF

j_call: TRBJ1-2
v_call: TRBV19
cdr3_aa: ASMGTPGGYGYT

j_call: TRBJ1-2
v_call: TRBV19
cdr3_aa: ASSMTTYGYT

j_call: TRBJ2-6
v_call: TRBV19
cdr3_aa: ASSRGGPSGANVLT

j_call: TRBJ2-1
v_call: TRBV7-3
cdr3_aa: ASSLGLAGNEQF